This T cell receptor beta chain was sequenced for a study of blood T cell repertoires in COVID-19 (dated by TCRdb to about 2020). A note on the overall study: Collaborator samples came from the United States, Italy and Spain and covered acute and convalescent phases of COVID-19. Samples were obtained from the ongoing ImmuneRACE study (first 160 participants) and from about 1,300 subjects provided by 6 global collaborators. The repertoires were made available in a free public database intended to serve as a resource for research on the immune response to SARS-CoV-2. Sample metadata almost always included a de-identified subject ID, COVID-19 status, age in years and sex. HLA class I and class II types, where available, came from metadata supplied by the sample provider rather than from assay-based typing. Deeply sampled blood TCRbeta repertoires from subjects exposed to, actively infected with, or recovered from COVID-19 were included in the dataset. The prospective study material was composed of cDNA or gDNA derived from T cells, B-cell-depleted T cells, or PBMCs. The investigation overall reported the following: The quantity of clinical and demographic metadata differed by source and by participant and was supplied without curation.

TCRbeta CDR3 regions were amplified from genomic DNA by means of the immunoSEQ Assay, a bias-controlled multiplex PCR. Concerning the study's data processing: Within the assay, amplification of reference gene primers was used to estimate how many nucleated cells each sample contained. Sequence reads were collapsed and filtered to measure the absolute abundance of every unique TCRbeta CDR3 rearrangement. For each sample, productive Simpson clonality was calculated by taking the square root of Simpson's diversity index across productive rearrangements. TCRdb's version of the immuneACCESS table is confined to in-frame rearrangements and falls short of the full clone set. An unresolved V gene accounts for under half of the shortfall where checked; the remainder is of unknown origin. From that table come the V and J calls and clone size; the DNA was used to work out D and trimming. This sample has 390,000 or so clones in its table, and roughly 89% of those were observed once. About 6.8% of the sample goes to the ten largest clones.

Of note for this clone: The target of this receptor is not known. The record has no base qualities; no much larger clone is one base away.

CDR1 and CDR2 are drawn from the germline V gene (reference sequence): DFQATT, SNEGSKA. The CDR3 goes from the cysteine to the phenylalanine over 11 residues. This entry keeps only the CDR3 DNA: 33 bases, framed from base 1. V drops 4 bases and J drops 4 bases, leaving 7 bases in between. Each collaborating institution followed its own protocols to collect whole blood in K2EDTA tubes. For TCRbeta analysis, collaborators shipped samples as frozen whole blood, isolated PBMCs, or DNA extracted from either of those sample types. This TCR was recovered from a young man with active or convalescent COVID-19. In this chain, TRBV20-1 is recombined with TRBJ1-2; no D gene call is confident. Sequenced input: peripheral blood. The sequenced DNA is TGCAGTGCTAAGGAGACCTATGGCTACACCTTC. It translates as CSAKETYGYTF.